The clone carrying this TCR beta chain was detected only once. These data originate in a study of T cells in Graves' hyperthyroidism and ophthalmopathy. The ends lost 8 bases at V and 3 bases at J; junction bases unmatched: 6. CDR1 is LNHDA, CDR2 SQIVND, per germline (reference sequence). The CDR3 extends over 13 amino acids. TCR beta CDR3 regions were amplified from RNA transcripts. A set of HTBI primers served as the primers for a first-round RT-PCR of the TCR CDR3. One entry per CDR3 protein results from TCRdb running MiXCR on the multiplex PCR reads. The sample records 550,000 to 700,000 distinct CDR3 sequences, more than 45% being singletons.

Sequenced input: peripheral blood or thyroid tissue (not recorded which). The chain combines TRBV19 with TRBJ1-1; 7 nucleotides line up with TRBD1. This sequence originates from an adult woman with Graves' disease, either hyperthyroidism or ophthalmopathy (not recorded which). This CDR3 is CASGQAGYTEAFF. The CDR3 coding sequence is TGTGCCAGTGGACAGGCTGGGTACACTGAAGCTTTCTTT.